This T cell receptor beta chain was captured by sequencing in a study of cytomegalovirus exposure and HLA in healthy donors. With 3 bases clipped from V and 11 bases from J, the junction kept 4 bases outside the gene matches. CDR1 SGDLS and CDR2 YYNGEE come from the germline V gene. The CDR3 totals 13 residues. Study-wide results and caveats: The CMV antigen specificity of a few CMV-associated chains was confirmed through in vitro analysis.

The PCR employed 60 Vbeta primers together with 13 Jbeta primers. Original data processing: Around 9.9 million shared chains were among the 60 million to 80 million unique TCR beta chains that a later analysis counted. Using immunoSEQ multiplex PCR, the repertoire was profiled, and TCRdb retains in-frame clones only, with some absent. V, J and clone size were drawn from that table, and D and trimming were deduced from the DNA. In the table there are about 190,000 clones, roughly 84% of which are singletons. Worth noting for this clone: Its antigen remains unidentified.

This receptor was obtained from a boy aged 5-17 years in good health and CMV-seronegative. The sample consisted of PBMCs. The chain uses TRBV9 and TRBJ1-6; 8 nucleotides match TRBD1. The DNA for the CDR3 is TGTGCCAGCAGCGGGACAGGGAATCCACCCCTCCACTTT. Translated, it gives CASSGTGNPPLHF.